Presented here are 30 T cell receptor beta chains from one specimen sequenced in a study of shared clonotypes between healthy human individuals. The table came from immunoSEQ multiplex PCR; TCRdb's copy has only in-frame clones and leaves some out. The sample comprises approximately 1,000,000 clones, roughly 77% of which are singletons, and roughly 0.83% rests with the top ten. The sequencing sample was made of memory CD4+ T cells from PBMCs. Documented subset: CD45RA-negative fraction. These TCRs come from a man between 18 and 35 years old in good health. Some clones in this sample may be carry-over from other donors' samples.

The V gene is TRBV11-2, the J gene TRBJ1-2; possibly TRBD1 for D (5 bases). Germline-derived CDR1 and CDR2 are SGHAT and FQNNGV. The CDR3 sequence is 15 residues long. The V gene lost 2 bases and the J gene lost 7 bases, with 17 bases spanning the gap. For the CDR3, the DNA is TGTGCCAGCAGCTTAAATCGCAGGGCAATGGGTGGCTACACCTTC. It codes for CASSLNRRAMGGYTF. The whole variable domain, remainder taken from reference TRBV11-2 and TRBJ1-2, is EAGVAQSPRYKIIEKRQSVAFWCNPISGHATLYWYQQILGQGPKLLIQFQNNGVVDDSQLPKDRFSAERLKGVDSTLKIQPAKLEDSAVYLCASSLNRRAMGGYTFGSGTRLTVV.

The chain is built from TRBV28 and TRBJ1-1, with D possibly matching TRBD1 (5 bases). V was pared by 2 bases and J by 7 bases, with 23 bases between. This CDR3 comprises 17 residues. Germline loops: CDR1 MDHEN, CDR2 SYDVKM. For the CDR3, the DNA is TGTGCCAGCAGTTTAGGGCGGAGAGGGGCAGGGCCCGATGAAGCTTTCTTT. Translating it yields CASSLGRRGAGPDEAFF.

The J gene is TRBJ2-5, the V gene TRBV29-1, with D uncertain. Germline lookup yields CDR1 SQVTM and CDR2 ANQGSEA. The CDR3 has 12 amino acids. Between the trimmed V and J ends, which lost 3 bases and 4 bases, there was a span of 9 bases. CDR3 sequence: CSVERSGETQYF. The CDR3 bases are TGCAGCGTTGAGCGGTCGGGAGAGACCCAGTACTTC.

This sequence joins TRBV11-2 and TRBJ1-4; D not resolved. The length of the CDR3 is 14 residues. The V gene lost 3 bases and the J gene lost 2 bases, with 7 bases spanning the gap. The germline gives CDR1 SGHAT, CDR2 FQNNGV. The CDR3 reads CASSLGLTNEKLFF. The CDR3 nucleotides are TGTGCCAGCAGCTTGGGGTTGACTAATGAAAAACTGTTTTTT. Together with reference TRBV11-2 and TRBJ1-4, the CDR3 gives the full variable domain: EAGVAQSPRYKIIEKRQSVAFWCNPISGHATLYWYQQILGQGPKLLIQFQNNGVVDDSQLPKDRFSAERLKGVDSTLKIQPAKLEDSAVYLCASSLGLTNEKLFFGSGTQLSVL.

The sample holds a few counts of this clone. The chain links TRBV15 to TRBJ2-5; TRBD2 might be the D (5 bases). V lost 0 bases to trimming and J lost 5 bases, with 19 bases between them. Germline-derived CDR1 and CDR2 are LNHNV and YYDKDF (reference sequence). CDR3 size: 17 residues. The chain's CDR3 is CATSRDPSLAGSETQYF. The CDR3 DNA reads TGTGCCACCAGCAGAGACCCTTCCCTGGCGGGCTCGGAGACCCAGTACTTC. The variable domain in full, completed from reference TRBV15 and TRBJ2-5, reads DAMVIQNPRYQVTQFGKPVTLSCSQTLNHNVMYWYQQKSSQAPKLLFHYYDKDFNNEADTPDNFQSRRPNTSFCFLDIRSPGLGDTAMYLCATSRDPSLAGSETQYFGPGTRLLVL.

The rearrangement links TRBV18 to TRBJ2-5; D may be TRBD1 or TRBD2 (5 bases each). V lost 0 bases, J lost 5 bases, and 13 bases lay in between. Germline V CDR1 and CDR2: KGHSH, LQKENI. The CDR3 consists of 15 residues. The CDR3, as DNA: TGTGCCAGCTCACCACCGGGAACCTGGGGGGAGACCCAGTACTTC. Translating gives CASSPPGTWGETQYF.

This chain connects TRBV30 to TRBJ1-1; D gene ambiguous. V lost 2 bases, J lost 7 bases, and 11 bases lay in between. The CDR3 loop spans 12 amino acids. The germline V gene has CDR1 GTSNPN and CDR2 SVGIG (reference sequence). CDR3 bases: TGTGCCTGGAGTTCTACGGGGAGTGAAGCTTTCTTT. It encodes CAWSSTGSEAFF.

Concerning this clone itself: Additional DNA sequences in this sample encode the identical CDR3. V usage is TRBV7-9 and J usage is TRBJ2-5; D perhaps matches TRBD1 (5 bases). The CDR3 contains 14 residues. V was cut by 2 bases and J by 1 base, with 8 bases left in between. CDR1 is SEHNR and CDR2 is FQNEAQ in the germline V gene (reference sequence). The CDR3 DNA follows: TGTGCCAGCAGCTTACGACAGCCCCAAGAGACCCAGTACTTC. It is translated as CASSLRQPQETQYF.

The J gene is TRBJ1-2, the V gene TRBV6-1, with D possibly TRBD1 on 6 matching bases. V dropped 2 bases and J dropped 8 bases, with 12 bases sitting between them. Germline loops: CDR1 MNHNS, CDR2 SASEGT. This CDR3 is built from 13 residues. As DNA, the CDR3 is TGTGCCAGCAGTGAAACAGGGCTAGAGGGCTACACCTTC. Translation: CASSETGLEGYTF.

This chain links TRBV5-4 with TRBJ2-5; D possibly corresponds to TRBD1 (6 bases). The CDR3 extends over 15 amino acids. V was pared by 4 bases and J by 4 bases, with 17 bases between. From germline, CDR1 is SGHNT and CDR2 YYREEE (reference sequence). The CDR3 protein is CASSRGTSERETQYF. DNA for the CDR3: TGTGCCAGCAGCAGGGGGACGTCGGAACGAGAGACCCAGTACTTC. The full variable domain, with the rest looked up from reference TRBV5-4 and TRBJ2-5, is ETGVTQSPTHLIKTRGQQVTLRCSSQSGHNTVSWYQQALGQGPQFIFQYYREEENGRGNFPPRFSGLQFPNYSSELNVNALELDDSALYLCASSRGTSERETQYFGPGTRLLVL.

This clone appeared a few times. Its ends do not fully match the called genes, so a read error is possible. J is TRBJ1-2 and V is TRBV19; D possibly corresponds to TRBD1 (5 bases). Germline CDR1 LNHDA, CDR2 SQIVND (reference sequence). The CDR3 runs 12 residues. The CDR3 protein is CASSARGYSYTF. CDR3 nucleotide sequence: TGTGCCAGTTCAGCGCGGGGCTATAGCTACACCTTC. Filled out from reference TRBV19 and TRBJ1-2, the complete variable domain reads DGGITQSPKYLFRKEGQNVTLSCEQNLNHDAMYWYRQDPGQGLRLIYYSQIVNDFQKGDIAEGYSVSREKKESFPLTVTSAQKNPTAFYLCASSARGYSYTFGSGTRLTVV.

The rearrangement links TRBV6-5 to TRBJ1-2; D might be TRBD1 (5 bases). V lost 7 bases and J 7 bases, leaving 13 bases between the germline ends. The CDR3 totals 12 residues. CDR1 and CDR2 (germline): MNHEY, SVGAGI. The CDR3 loop is CASISDSGGYTF. The CDR3 DNA reads TGTGCCAGCATAAGCGACAGCGGTGGCTACACCTTC.

V is TRBV25-1 and J is TRBJ1-1; TRBD1 is a possible D gene (6 bases). The CDR3 is made up of 16 amino acids. Germline V CDR1 and CDR2: MGHDK, SYGVNS. Deletions cut 4 bases from V and 3 bases from J, with 18 bases between. The CDR3 loop reads CASSASDSMGYTEAFF. As DNA, the CDR3 is TGTGCCAGCAGTGCCTCGGACAGTATGGGGTACACTGAAGCTTTCTTT.

In regard to this clone: This could be a read error, since a much larger clone is one nucleotide away. This rearrangement joins TRBV28 to TRBJ1-1; D unclear. The CDR3 runs to 12 residues. Trimming removed 5 bases at V and 3 bases at J, with 7 bases between. CDR1 and CDR2 from the germline V gene are MDHEN and SYDVKM. CDR3 sequence reads: CASSPWDTEAFF. CDR3 in DNA: TGTGCCAGCAGTCCCTGGGACACTGAAGCTTTCTTT.

The chain is built from TRBV9 and TRBJ2-3; 7 nucleotides match TRBD2. V gave up 0 bases and J gave up 5 bases; unmatched junction bases: 3. Germline V gene sequence: CDR1 SGDLS, CDR2 YYNGEE. The length of the CDR3 is 14 residues. CDR3 region: CASSVGTRLDTQYF. The CDR3 bases are TGTGCCAGCAGCGTAGGGACTAGACTAGATACGCAGTATTTT.

The V call is TRBV7-9, the J call TRBJ2-1; weak D call: TRBD2 (5 bases). The length of the CDR3 is 14 residues. Trimming pared 9 bases from V and 3 bases from J, leaving 15 bases between. Germline CDR1 is SEHNR and CDR2 is FQNEAQ (reference sequence). The CDR3 nucleotides read TGTGCCAGTACCGATTCAGCGGTCTACAATGAGCAGTTCTTC. Its translation is CASTDSAVYNEQFF.

The chain is built from TRBV7-6 and TRBJ2-1; 7 nucleotides match TRBD2. The CDR3 covers 14 residues. V gave up 0 bases and J gave up 7 bases; unmatched junction bases: 3. Looked up from germline, CDR1 is SGHVS and CDR2 is FNYEAQ. The CDR3 reads CASSLARRENEQFF. The CDR3 coding sequence is TGTGCCAGCAGCTTAGCGCGGCGGGAGAATGAGCAGTTCTTC.

Of note for this clone: Other DNA sequences of this sample code for an identical CDR3. The J gene is TRBJ1-2, the V gene TRBV28, with D hard to call. Per the germline V gene, CDR1 is MDHEN and CDR2 is SYDVKM. V was cut by 2 bases and J by 8 bases, with 9 bases left in between. The CDR3 is 12 amino acids. The CDR3 region is CASSLRLRGYTF. The CDR3, as DNA: TGTGCCAGCAGTTTAAGACTACGGGGCTACACCTTC.

The rearrangement uses TRBV11-2 and TRBJ1-1; D unresolved. Trimming removed 1 base from V and 4 bases from J, with 7 bases in between. This CDR3 has 13 amino acids. In germline, CDR1 is SGHAT, CDR2 FQNNGV. The CDR3 spells CASSLGGFTEAFF. The CDR3 DNA is TGTGCCAGCAGCTTAGGAGGGTTCACTGAAGCTTTCTTT.

The chain links TRBV7-9 to TRBJ1-5; 8 bases fit TRBD1. This CDR3 spans 14 amino acids. Germline lookup yields CDR1 SEHNR and CDR2 FQNEAQ (reference sequence). The ends lost 4 bases at V and 7 bases at J; junction bases unmatched: 6. The CDR3 loop is CASSSDRVDQPQHF. The CDR3 bases are TGTGCCAGCAGCTCGGACAGGGTCGACCAGCCCCAGCATTTT.

A word on this clone: Just one base apart from a much larger clone, this may be a read error. This specimen includes other DNA sequences encoding the same CDR3. The J gene is TRBJ2-1, the V gene TRBV5-6; TRBD2 matches 11 bases. V shed 4 bases and J 7 bases; nucleotides not matched to a gene: 7. This CDR3 region has 15 residues. The germline V gene has CDR1 SGHDT and CDR2 YYEEEE. CDR3 nucleotides: TGTGCCAGCAGCCTACTAGCGGGAGTAGTAAATGAGCAGTTCTTC. Amino acid sequence: CASSLLAGVVNEQFF.

The chain links TRBV10-3 to TRBJ2-6, with 16 bases that match TRBD2. Germline-derived CDR1 and CDR2 are ENHRY and SYGVKD. This CDR3 region has 19 residues. V lost 6 bases, J lost 0 bases, and 5 bases stayed unmatched. CDR3 protein: CAIRAGLAGGSSGANVLTF. For the CDR3, the DNA is TGTGCCATCAGGGCGGGACTAGCGGGAGGGAGCTCTGGGGCCAACGTCCTGACTTTC.

Here the CDR3 DNA reads TGTGCCAGCTCACCACCGGGACTAGCGGGAGTCCTAAATGAGCAGTTCTTC. Amino acids: CASSPPGLAGVLNEQFF. The chain combines TRBV18 with TRBJ2-1; 14 bases line up with TRBD2. The trim removed 0 bases at V and 7 bases at J, leaving 5 bases unmatched. The germline V gene encodes CDR1 KGHSH and CDR2 LQKENI. This CDR3 is built from 17 residues.

The chain carries TRBV27 and TRBJ2-1, with 13 nucleotides matching TRBD2. V trimming: 6 bases; J trimming: 9 bases; junction bases outside the gene matches: 5. Germline V gene data show CDR1 as MNHEY and CDR2 as SMNVEV (reference sequence). The CDR3 covers 14 residues. CDR3: CASRGLAGTGEQFF. The CDR3 bases are TGTGCCAGCAGGGGACTAGCGGGAACCGGTGAGCAGTTCTTC.

The rearrangement links TRBV19 to TRBJ2-2, with 10 bases matching TRBD2. The junction had 10 bases not matched to a gene; V was cut back by 3 bases and J by 6 bases. CDR1 and CDR2 from the germline V gene are LNHDA and SQIVND (reference sequence). The CDR3 spans 17 residues. CDR3 protein: CASSIFSSGSRSGELFF. CDR3 in DNA: TGTGCCAGTAGTATTTTTTCTAGCGGGAGCAGATCCGGGGAGCTGTTTTTT.

This chain uses TRBV4-3 with TRBJ2-6; 7 nucleotides match TRBD1. The CDR3 is 18 amino acids. Trimming at V came to 3 bases and at J to 4 bases, leaving 12 bases not matched to a gene. Germline assignment: CDR1 LGHNA and CDR2 YSLEER. The CDR3 protein is CASSHPSRGLAGANVLTF. CDR3 in DNA: TGCGCCAGCAGCCACCCTTCGAGGGGGCTCGCCGGGGCCAACGTCCTGACTTTC.

This chain joins TRBV21-1 and TRBJ1-5; the DNA was not compared with TRBD1, the D call given in the table. TRBV21-1 has pseudogene status. This CDR3 has 14 amino acids. As DNA, the CDR3 is TGTGCCAGCAGGGGGACAGGGGGCCCTAATTCCCAGCATTTT. Translation: CASRGTGGPNSQHF.

This clone was detected only a few times. This chain links TRBV27 with TRBJ1-1; D call uncertain. The CDR3 is 14 residues long. V lost 6 bases and J 4 bases, leaving 15 bases between the germline ends. Germline CDR1 is MNHEY and CDR2 is SMNVEV (reference sequence). The CDR3 DNA follows: TGTGCCAGCAGCGAGGGCGAGTTCAGCACTGAAGCTTTCTTT. Translation gives CASSEGEFSTEAFF.

This chain uses TRBV5-8 with TRBJ1-5; D perhaps matches TRBD1 (5 bases). The ends were cut back, 3 bases at V and 4 bases at J, with 14 bases in the middle. Germline V gene data show CDR1 as SGHTS and CDR2 as YDEGEE. This CDR3 has 15 residues. The CDR3 here is CASSWGFSGNQPQHF. The CDR3 region has the DNA TGTGCCAGCAGCTGGGGGTTTTCGGGAAATCAGCCCCAGCATTTT.

The rearrangement joins TRBV2 to TRBJ2-6; 7 nucleotides align to TRBD1. CDR3 size: 16 residues. Trimming cost V 7 bases and J 0 bases; bases outside gene matches: 6. In germline, CDR1 is SNHLY, CDR2 FYNNEI. This chain's CDR3 is CASIQDRISGANVLTF. The CDR3 coding sequence is TGTGCCAGCATCCAGGACAGGATCTCTGGGGCCAACGTCCTGACTTTC.